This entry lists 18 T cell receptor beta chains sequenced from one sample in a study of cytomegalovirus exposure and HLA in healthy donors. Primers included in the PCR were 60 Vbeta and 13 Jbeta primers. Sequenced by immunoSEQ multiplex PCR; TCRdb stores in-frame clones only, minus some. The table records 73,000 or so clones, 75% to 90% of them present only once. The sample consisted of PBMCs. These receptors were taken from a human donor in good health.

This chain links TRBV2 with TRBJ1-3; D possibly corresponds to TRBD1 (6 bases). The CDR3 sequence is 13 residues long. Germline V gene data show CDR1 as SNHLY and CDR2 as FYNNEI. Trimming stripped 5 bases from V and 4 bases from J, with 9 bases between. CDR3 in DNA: TGTGCCAGCAGTCAGACAGGCGGAAACACCATATATTTT. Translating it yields CASSQTGGNTIYF.

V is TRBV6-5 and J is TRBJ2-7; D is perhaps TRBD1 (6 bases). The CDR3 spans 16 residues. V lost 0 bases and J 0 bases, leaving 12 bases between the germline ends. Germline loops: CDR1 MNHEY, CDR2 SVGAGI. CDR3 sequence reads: CASSYSRDTHSYEQYF. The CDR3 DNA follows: TGTGCCAGCAGTTACTCCCGGGACACCCACTCCTACGAGCAGTACTTC.

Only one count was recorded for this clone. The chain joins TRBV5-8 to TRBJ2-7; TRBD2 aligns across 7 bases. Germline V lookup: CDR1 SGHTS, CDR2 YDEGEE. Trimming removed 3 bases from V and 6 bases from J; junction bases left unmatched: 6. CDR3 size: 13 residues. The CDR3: CASSSLPGGEQYF. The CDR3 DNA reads TGTGCCAGCAGCTCTCTCCCGGGGGGCGAGCAGTACTTC.

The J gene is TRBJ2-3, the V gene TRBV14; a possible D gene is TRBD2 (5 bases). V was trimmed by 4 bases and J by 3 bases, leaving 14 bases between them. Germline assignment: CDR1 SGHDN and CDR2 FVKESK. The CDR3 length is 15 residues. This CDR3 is CASSRARVWTDTQYF. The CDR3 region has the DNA TGTGCCAGCAGCCGGGCGAGGGTCTGGACAGATACGCAGTATTTT.

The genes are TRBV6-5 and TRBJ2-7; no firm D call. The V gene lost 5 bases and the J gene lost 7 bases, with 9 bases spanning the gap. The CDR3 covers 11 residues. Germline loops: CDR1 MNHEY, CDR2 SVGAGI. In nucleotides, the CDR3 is TGTGCCAGCAGTCCCGGTTGGGAGCAGTACTTC. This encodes CASSPGWEQYF.

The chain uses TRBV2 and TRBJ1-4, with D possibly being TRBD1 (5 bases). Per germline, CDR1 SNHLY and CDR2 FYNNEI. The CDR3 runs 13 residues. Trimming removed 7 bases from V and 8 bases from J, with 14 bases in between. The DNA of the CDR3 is TGTGCCAGCAACCAACAGGAGAGGGAAAAACTGTTTTTT. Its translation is CASNQQEREKLFF.

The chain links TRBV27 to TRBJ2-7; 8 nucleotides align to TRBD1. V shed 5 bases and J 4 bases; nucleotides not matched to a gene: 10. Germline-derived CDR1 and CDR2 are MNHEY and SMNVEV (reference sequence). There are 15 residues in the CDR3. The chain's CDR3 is CASSPRTDRGYEQYF. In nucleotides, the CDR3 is TGTGCCAGCAGTCCCCGAACCGACAGGGGATACGAGCAGTACTTC.

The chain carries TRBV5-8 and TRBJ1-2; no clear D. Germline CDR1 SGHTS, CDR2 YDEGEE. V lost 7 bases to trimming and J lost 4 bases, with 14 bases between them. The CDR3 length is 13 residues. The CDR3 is CASASFQSYGYTF. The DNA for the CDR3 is TGTGCCAGCGCATCCTTCCAGTCCTATGGCTACACCTTC. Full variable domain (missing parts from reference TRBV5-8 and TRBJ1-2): EAGVTQSPTHLIKTRGQQATLRCSPISGHTSVYWYQQALGLGLQFLLWYDEGEERNRGNFPPRFSGRQFPNYSSELNVNALELEDSALYLCASASFQSYGYTFGSGTRLTVV.

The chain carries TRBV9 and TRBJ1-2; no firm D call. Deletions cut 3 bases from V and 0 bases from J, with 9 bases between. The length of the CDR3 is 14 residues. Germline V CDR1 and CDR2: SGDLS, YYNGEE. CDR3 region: CASSATGANYGYTF. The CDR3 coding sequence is TGTGCCAGCAGCGCCACGGGAGCTAACTATGGCTACACCTTC.

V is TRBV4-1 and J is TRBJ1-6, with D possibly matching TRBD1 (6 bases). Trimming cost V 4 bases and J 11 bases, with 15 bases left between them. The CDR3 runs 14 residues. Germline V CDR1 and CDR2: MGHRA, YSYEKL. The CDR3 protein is CASSRAGDGTPLHF. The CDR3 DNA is TGCGCCAGCAGCCGCGCAGGGGATGGTACACCCCTCCACTTT.

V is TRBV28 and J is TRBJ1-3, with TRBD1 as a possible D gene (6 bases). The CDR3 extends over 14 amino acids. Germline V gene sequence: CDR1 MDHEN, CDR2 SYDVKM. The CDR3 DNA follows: TGTGCGGGGGCGGCGACCTTCTCTGGAAACACCATATATTTT. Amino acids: CAGAATFSGNTIYF.

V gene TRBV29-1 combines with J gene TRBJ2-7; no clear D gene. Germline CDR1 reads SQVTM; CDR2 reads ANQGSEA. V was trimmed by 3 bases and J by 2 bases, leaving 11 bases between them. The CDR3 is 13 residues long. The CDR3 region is CSVESVGTYEQYF. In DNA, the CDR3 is TGCAGCGTTGAGAGCGTCGGCACCTACGAGCAGTACTTC.

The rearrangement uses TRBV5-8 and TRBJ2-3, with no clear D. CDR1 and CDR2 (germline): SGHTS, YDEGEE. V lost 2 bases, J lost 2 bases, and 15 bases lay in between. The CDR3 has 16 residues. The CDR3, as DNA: TGTGCCAGCAGCTTTAAGTCTTCAGCGAACACAGATACGCAGTATTTT. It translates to CASSFKSSANTDTQYF.

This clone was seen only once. The CDR3 region is CSGHLVSSTDTQYF. CDR3 DNA sequence: TGCAGCGGTCATCTAGTATCTAGCACAGATACGCAGTATTTT. The chain is built from TRBV29-1 and TRBJ2-3; D is unresolved. Deletions cut 7 bases from V and 0 bases from J, with 14 bases between. The CDR3 covers 14 residues. Looked up from germline, CDR1 is SQVTM and CDR2 is ANQGSEA.

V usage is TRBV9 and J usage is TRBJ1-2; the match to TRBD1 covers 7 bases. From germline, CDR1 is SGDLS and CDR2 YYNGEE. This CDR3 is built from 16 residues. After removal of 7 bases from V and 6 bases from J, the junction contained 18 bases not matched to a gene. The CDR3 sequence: CASSQGEGLQEDGYTF. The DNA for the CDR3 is TGTGCCAGCTCTCAGGGGGAAGGTCTGCAAGAAGATGGCTACACCTTC.

The CDR3 here is CASSQEPSGDYGYTF. The DNA for the CDR3 is TGCGCCAGCAGCCAAGAACCCTCCGGGGACTATGGCTACACCTTC. The chain recombines TRBV4-1 with TRBJ1-2; no clear D. The CDR3 is 15 residues long. Trimming pared 0 bases from V and 3 bases from J, leaving 11 bases between. Germline V lookup: CDR1 MGHRA, CDR2 YSYEKL.

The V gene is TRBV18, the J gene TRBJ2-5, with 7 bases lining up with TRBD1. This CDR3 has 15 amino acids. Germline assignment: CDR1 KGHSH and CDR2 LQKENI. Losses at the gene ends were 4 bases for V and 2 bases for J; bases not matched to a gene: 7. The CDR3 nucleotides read TGTGCCAGCTCACTTAGGGGACAGTTTCAAGAGACCCAGTACTTC. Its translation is CASSLRGQFQETQYF. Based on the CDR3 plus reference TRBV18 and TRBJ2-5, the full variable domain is NAGVMQNPRHLVRRRGQEARLRCSPMKGHSHVYWYRQLPEEGLKFMVYLQKENIIDESGMPKERFSAEFPKEGPSILRIQQVVRGDSAAYFCASSLRGQFQETQYFGPGTRLLVL.

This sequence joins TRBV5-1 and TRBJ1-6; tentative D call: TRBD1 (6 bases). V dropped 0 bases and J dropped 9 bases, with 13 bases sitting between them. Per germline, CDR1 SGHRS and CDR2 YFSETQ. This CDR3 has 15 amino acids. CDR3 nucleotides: TGCGCCAGCAGCTTGGAAGGGGGTTACGGTTCACCCCTCCACTTT. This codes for CASSLEGGYGSPLHF. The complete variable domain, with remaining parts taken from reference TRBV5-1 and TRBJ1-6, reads KAGVTQTPRYLIKTRGQQVTLSCSPISGHRSVSWYQQTPGQGLQFLFEYFSETQRNKGNFPGRFSGRQFSNSRSEMNVSTLELGDSALYLCASSLEGGYGSPLHFGNGTRLTVT.